This TCR beta chain came from a study of blood T cell repertoires in COVID-19. Study as a whole: Nucleic acid was either cDNA or gDNA, and it came from T cells, B-cell-depleted T cells, or PBMCs.

Original processing methods: It was from reference gene primer amplification that nucleated cell counts were estimated. Here immunoSEQ multiplex PCR was the method, and the copy in TCRdb shows in-frame clones only, minus some. For V, J and clone size, that table is used; D and trimming come from the DNA. The sample shows more than 350,000 clones, about 89% of them seen only once. Looked up from germline, CDR1 is GTSNPN and CDR2 is SVGIG (reference sequence). The CDR3 sequence is 12 residues long. V was pared by 2 bases and J by 6 bases, with 4 bases of the junction left unmatched. J is TRBJ2-7 and V is TRBV30; 7 bases are shared with TRBD1. Sequencing was done on a sample of peripheral blood. The clonotype originates from a woman aged 25 to 39 with COVID-19, enrolled during active disease. Here the CDR3 DNA reads TGTGCCTGGAGTAGGGGGCCCCCCGAGCAGTACTTC. It is translated as CAWSRGPPEQYF.